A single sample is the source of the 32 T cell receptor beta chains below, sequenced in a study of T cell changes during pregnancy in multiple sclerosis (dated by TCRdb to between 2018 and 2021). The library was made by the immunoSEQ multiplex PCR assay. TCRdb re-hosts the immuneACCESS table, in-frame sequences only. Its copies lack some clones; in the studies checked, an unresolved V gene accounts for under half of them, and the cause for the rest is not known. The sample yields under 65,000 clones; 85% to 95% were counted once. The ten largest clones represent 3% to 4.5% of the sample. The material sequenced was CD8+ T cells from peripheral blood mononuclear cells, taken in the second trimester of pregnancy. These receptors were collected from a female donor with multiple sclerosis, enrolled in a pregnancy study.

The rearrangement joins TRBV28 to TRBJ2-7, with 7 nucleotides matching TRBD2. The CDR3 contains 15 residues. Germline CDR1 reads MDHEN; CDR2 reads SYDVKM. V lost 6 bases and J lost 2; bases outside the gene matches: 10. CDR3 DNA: TGTGCCAGCAGACCCCCGGGACTAACGGCCTACGAGCAGTACTTC. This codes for CASRPPGLTAYEQYF. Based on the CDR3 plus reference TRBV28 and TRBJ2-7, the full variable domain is DVKVTQSSRYLVKRTGEKVFLECVQDMDHENMFWYRQDPGLGLRLIYFSYDVKMKEKGDIPEGYSVSREKKERFSLILESASTNQTSMYLCASRPPGLTAYEQYFGPGTRLTVT.

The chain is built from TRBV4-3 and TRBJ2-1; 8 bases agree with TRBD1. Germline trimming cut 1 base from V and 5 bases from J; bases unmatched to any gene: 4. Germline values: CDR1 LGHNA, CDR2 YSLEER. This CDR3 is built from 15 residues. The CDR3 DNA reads TGCGCCAGCAGCCAAGGGACAGGGACGGACAATGAGCAGTTCTTC. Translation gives CASSQGTGTDNEQFF.

The CDR3 region has the DNA TGTGCCAGCATAGGGGCTGGGGCCAACGTCCTGACTTTC. Its translation is CASIGAGANVLTF. V usage is TRBV10-3 and J usage is TRBJ2-6, with D perhaps matching TRBD1 (5 bases). The CDR3 sequence is 13 residues long. V dropped 10 bases and J dropped 2 bases, with 9 bases sitting between them. The V gene's germline CDR1 is ENHRY and CDR2 SYGVKD.

CDR3 bases: TGTGCCAGCAGCGGGGGACAGCCGCACACTGAAGCTTTCTTT. Its protein product is CASSGGQPHTEAFF. The chain recombines TRBV9 with TRBJ1-1; 7 bases align to TRBD1. From germline, CDR1 is SGDLS and CDR2 YYNGEE. CDR3 length equals 14 residues. The V segment lost 3 bases and the J segment 3 bases; nucleotides outside the gene matches: 5.

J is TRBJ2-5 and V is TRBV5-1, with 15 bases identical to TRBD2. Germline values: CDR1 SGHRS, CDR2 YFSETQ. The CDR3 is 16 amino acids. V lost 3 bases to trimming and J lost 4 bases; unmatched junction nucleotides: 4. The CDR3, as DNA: TGCGCCAGCAGCTCCGGGACTAGCGGGGGGTTAGAGACCCAGTACTTC. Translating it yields CASSSGTSGGLETQYF. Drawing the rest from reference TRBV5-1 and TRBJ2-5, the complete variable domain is KAGVTQTPRYLIKTRGQQVTLSCSPISGHRSVSWYQQTPGQGLQFLFEYFSETQRNKGNFPGRFSGRQFSNSRSEMNVSTLELGDSALYLCASSSGTSGGLETQYFGPGTRLLVL.

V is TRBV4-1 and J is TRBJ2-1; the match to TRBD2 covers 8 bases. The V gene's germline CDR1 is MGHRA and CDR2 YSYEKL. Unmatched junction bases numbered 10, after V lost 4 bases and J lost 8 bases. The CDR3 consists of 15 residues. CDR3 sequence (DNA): TGCGCCAGCAGCCTCTTTTCGGGGGGGCTCGATGAGCAGTTCTTC. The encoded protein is CASSLFSGGLDEQFF.

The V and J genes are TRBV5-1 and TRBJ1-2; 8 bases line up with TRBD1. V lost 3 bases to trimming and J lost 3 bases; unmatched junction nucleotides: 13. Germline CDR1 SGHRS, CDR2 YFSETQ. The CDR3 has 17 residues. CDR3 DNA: TGCGCCAGCAGCTGGGGAGTGAGACAGGGGACTGACTATGGCTACACCTTC. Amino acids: CASSWGVRQGTDYGYTF.

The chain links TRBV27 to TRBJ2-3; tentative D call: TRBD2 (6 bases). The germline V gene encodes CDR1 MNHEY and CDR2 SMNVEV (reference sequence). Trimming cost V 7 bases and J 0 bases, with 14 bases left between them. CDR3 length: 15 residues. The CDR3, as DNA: TGTGCCAGCAAACTGGGAGGTTCTAGCACAGATACGCAGTATTTT. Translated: CASKLGGSSTDTQYF.

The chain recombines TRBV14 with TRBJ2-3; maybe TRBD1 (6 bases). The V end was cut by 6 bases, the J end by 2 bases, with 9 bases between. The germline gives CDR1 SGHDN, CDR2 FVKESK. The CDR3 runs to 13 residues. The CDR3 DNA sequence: TGTGCCAGCAGGGGGACACTCACAGATACGCAGTATTTT. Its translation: CASRGTLTDTQYF.

The CDR3 is CASSAGTVGSKNIQYF. In DNA, the CDR3 is TGTGCCAGCAGCGCCGGGACAGTCGGTTCCAAAAACATTCAGTACTTC. The V and J genes are TRBV9 and TRBJ2-4; 7 bases match TRBD1. Germline V gene data show CDR1 as SGDLS and CDR2 as YYNGEE. V was clipped by 3 bases and J by 2 bases; unmatched bases: 8. This CDR3 has 16 amino acids.

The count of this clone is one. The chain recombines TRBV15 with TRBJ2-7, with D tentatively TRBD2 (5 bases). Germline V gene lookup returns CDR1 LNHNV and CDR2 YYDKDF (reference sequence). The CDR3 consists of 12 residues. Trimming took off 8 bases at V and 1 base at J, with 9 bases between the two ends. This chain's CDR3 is CATRGSSYEQYF. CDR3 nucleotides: TGTGCCACCCGAGGGTCATCCTACGAGCAGTACTTC.

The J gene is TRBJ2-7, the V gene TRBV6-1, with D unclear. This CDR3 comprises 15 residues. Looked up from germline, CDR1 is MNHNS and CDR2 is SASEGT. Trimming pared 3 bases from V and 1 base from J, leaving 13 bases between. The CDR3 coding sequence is TGTGCCAGCAGTGATATAATCGGCGGATCCTACGAGCAGTACTTC. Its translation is CASSDIIGGSYEQYF.

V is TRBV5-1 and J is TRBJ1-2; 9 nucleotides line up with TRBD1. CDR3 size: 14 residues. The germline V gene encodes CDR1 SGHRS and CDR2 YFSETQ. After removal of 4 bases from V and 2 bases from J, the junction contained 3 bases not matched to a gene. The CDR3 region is CASSTGTGNYGYTF. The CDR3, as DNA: TGCGCCAGCAGCACGGGGACAGGGAACTATGGCTACACCTTC.

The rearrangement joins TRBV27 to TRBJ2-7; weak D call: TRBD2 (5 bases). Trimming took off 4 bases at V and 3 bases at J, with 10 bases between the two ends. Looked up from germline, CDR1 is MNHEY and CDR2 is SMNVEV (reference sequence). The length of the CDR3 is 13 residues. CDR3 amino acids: CASSSGDSYEQYF. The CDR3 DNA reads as TGTGCCAGCAGTTCCGGGGATAGCTACGAGCAGTACTTC.

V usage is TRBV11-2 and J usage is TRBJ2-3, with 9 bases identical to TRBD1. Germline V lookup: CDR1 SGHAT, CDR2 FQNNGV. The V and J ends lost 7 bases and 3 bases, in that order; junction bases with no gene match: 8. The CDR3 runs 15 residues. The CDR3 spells CASNSPGQGTDTQYF. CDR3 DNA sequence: TGTGCCAGCAACTCCCCCGGACAGGGGACAGATACGCAGTATTTT.

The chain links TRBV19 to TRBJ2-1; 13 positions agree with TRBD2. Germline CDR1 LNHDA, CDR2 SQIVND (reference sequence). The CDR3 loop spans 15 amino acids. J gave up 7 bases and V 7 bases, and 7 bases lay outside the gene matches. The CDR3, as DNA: TGTGCCAGTACCCAGGGGACTAGCGGGATGAATGAGCAGTTCTTC. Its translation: CASTQGTSGMNEQFF.

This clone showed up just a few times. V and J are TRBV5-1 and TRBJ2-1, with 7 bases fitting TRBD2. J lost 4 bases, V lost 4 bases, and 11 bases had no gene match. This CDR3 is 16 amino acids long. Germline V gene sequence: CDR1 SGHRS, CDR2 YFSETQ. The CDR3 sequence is CASSGEGLVLYNEQFF. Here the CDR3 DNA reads TGCGCCAGCAGCGGGGAAGGACTAGTCTTATACAATGAGCAGTTCTTC.

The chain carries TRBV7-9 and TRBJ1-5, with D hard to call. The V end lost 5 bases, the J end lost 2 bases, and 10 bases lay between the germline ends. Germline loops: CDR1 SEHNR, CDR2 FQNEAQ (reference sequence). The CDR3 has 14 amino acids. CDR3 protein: CASSPSEGNQPQHF. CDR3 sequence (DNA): TGTGCCAGCAGCCCCAGTGAAGGCAATCAGCCCCAGCATTTT.

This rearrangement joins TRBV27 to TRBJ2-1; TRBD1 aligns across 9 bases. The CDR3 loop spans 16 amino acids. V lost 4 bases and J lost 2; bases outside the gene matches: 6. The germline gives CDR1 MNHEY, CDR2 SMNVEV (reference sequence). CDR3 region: CASSSSDRGPYNEQFF. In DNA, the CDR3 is TGTGCCAGCAGTTCCTCGGACAGGGGACCCTACAATGAGCAGTTCTTC.

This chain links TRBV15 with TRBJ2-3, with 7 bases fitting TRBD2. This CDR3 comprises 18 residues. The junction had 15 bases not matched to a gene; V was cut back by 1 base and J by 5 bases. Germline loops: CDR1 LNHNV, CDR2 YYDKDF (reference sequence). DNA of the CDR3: TGTGCCACCAGCAGAGTAAACAACGGGGGGAGTCTGGAAGATACGCAGTATTTT. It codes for CATSRVNNGGSLEDTQYF.

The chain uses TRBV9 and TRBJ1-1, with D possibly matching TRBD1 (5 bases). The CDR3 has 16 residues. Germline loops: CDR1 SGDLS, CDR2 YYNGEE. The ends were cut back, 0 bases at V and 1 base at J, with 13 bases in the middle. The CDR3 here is CASSVGTKTGNTEAFF. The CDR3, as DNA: TGTGCCAGCAGCGTAGGGACAAAAACGGGGAACACTGAAGCTTTCTTT.

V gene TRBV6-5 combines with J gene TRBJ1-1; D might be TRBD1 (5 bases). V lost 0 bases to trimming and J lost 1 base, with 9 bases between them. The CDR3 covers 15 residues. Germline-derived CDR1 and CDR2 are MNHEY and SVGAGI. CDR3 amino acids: CASSYSLGGNTEAFF. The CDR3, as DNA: TGTGCCAGCAGTTACTCGCTCGGGGGGAACACTGAAGCTTTCTTT.

CDR3 residues: CASSPRDRGNTEAFF. DNA of the CDR3: TGTGCCAGCAGCCCCCGGGACAGGGGTAACACTGAAGCTTTCTTT. The chain combines TRBV7-2 with TRBJ1-1; 10 bases agree with TRBD1. V dropped 5 bases and J dropped 2; count of bases not matched to a gene: 5. CDR1 and CDR2 (germline): SGHTA, FQGNSA. The length of the CDR3 is 15 residues.

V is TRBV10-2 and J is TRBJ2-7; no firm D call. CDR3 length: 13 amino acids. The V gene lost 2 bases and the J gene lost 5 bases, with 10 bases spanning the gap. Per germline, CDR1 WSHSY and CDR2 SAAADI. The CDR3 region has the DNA TGCGCCAGCAGTGAGGGCCGTTCCCACGAGCAGTACTTC. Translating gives CASSEGRSHEQYF.

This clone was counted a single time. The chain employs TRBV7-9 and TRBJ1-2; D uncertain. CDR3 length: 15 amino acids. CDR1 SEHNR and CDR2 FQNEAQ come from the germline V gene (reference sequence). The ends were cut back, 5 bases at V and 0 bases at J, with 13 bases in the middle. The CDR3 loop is CASSLGFSANYGYTF. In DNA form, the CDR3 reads TGTGCCAGCAGCCTAGGGTTTAGTGCTAACTATGGCTACACCTTC.

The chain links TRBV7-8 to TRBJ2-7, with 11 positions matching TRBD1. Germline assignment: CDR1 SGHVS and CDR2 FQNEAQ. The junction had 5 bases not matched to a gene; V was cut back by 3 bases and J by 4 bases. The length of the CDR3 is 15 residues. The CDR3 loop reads CASSFGTGGRYEQYF. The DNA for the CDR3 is TGTGCCAGCAGCTTTGGGACAGGGGGGAGGTACGAGCAGTACTTC. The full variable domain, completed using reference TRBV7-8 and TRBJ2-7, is GAGVSQSPRYKVAKRGQDVALRCDPISGHVSLFWYQQALGQGPEFLTYFQNEAQLDKSGLPSDRFFAERPEGSVSTLKIQRTQQEDSAVYLCASSFGTGGRYEQYFGPGTRLTVT.

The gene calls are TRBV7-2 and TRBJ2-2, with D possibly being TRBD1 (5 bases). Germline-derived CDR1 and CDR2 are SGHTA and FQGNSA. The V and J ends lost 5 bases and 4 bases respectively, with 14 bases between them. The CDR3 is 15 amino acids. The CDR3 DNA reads TGTGCCAGCAGCGGCACCCGACAGTTCACCGGGGAGCTGTTTTTT. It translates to CASSGTRQFTGELFF.

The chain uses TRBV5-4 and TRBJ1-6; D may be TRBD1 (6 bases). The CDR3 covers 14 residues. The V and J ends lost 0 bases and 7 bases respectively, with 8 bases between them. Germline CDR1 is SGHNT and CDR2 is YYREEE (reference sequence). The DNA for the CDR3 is TGTGCCAGCAGCTTGGGAGGGGGAAATTCACCCCTCCACTTT. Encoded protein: CASSLGGGNSPLHF.

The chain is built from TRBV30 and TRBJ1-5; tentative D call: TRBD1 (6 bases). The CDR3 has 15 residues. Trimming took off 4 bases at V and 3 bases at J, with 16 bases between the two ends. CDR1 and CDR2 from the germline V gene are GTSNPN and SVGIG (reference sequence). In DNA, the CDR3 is TGTGCCTGGAATAGGGCAGGGGTAACCAATCAGCCCCAGCATTTT. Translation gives CAWNRAGVTNQPQHF. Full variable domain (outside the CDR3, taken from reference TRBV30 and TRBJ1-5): SQTIHQWPATLVQPVGSPLSLECTVEGTSNPNLYWYRQAAGRGLQLLFYSVGIGQISSEVPQNLSASRPQDRQFILSSKKLLLSDSGFYLCAWNRAGVTNQPQHFGDGTRLSIL.

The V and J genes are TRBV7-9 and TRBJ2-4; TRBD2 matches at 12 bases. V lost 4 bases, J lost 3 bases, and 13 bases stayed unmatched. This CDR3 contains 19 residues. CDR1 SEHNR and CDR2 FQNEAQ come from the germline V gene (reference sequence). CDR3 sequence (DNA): TGTGCCAGCAGCTCGCCCCCTAGCGGGAGGGCGTTGGGCAAAAACATTCAGTACTTC. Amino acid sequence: CASSSPPSGRALGKNIQYF.

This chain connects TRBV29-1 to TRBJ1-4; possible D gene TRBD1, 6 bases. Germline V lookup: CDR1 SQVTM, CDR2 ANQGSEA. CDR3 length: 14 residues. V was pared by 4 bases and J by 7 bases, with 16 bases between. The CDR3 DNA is TGCAGCGTTGCCCCCGGGGGCGGGAGTGAAAAACTGTTTTTT. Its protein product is CSVAPGGGSEKLFF.

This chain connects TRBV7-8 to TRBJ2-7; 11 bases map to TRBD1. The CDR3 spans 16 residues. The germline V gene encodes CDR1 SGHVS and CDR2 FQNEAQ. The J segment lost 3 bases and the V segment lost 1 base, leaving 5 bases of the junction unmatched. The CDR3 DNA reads TGTGCCAGCAGCTTAGACCCCGGGACAGGGGGCTACGAGCAGTACTTC. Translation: CASSLDPGTGGYEQYF. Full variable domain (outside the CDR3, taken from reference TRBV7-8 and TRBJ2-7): GAGVSQSPRYKVAKRGQDVALRCDPISGHVSLFWYQQALGQGPEFLTYFQNEAQLDKSGLPSDRFFAERPEGSVSTLKIQRTQQEDSAVYLCASSLDPGTGGYEQYFGPGTRLTVT.